This is a list of T cell receptor beta chains from one sample in a study of blood T cell repertoires in COVID-19. Some clones are missing from TCRdb's copy, which holds only in-frame ones; the method was immunoSEQ multiplex PCR. The table shows some 330,000 clones, with more than 70% occurring only once. Sequencing used PBMCs or T cells enriched from blood (not recorded which). These receptors originate from a man aged 35 to 55 in a cohort exposed to, infected with or recovered from COVID-19 (not recorded which). CDR3s include the opening cysteine and the closing phenylalanine or tryptophan. The D gene is left open where the match is weak. Only some rows state a clone size, as once, few, many or a class for expanded clones.

j_gene: TRBJ2-3; v_gene: TRBV5-1; d_gene: TRBD1; abundance: NA; CDR3nt: TGCGCCAGCAGCCCGCAGGGGGGCACAGATACGCAGTATTTT; CDR3aa: CASSPQGGTDTQYF
j_gene: TRBJ1-5; v_gene: TRBV5-1; d_gene: NA; abundance: NA; CDR3nt: TGCGCCAGCAGCTTGGAGGCGGGGCGGTATCAGCCCCAGCATTTT; CDR3aa: CASSLEAGRYQPQHF
j_gene: TRBJ1-6; v_gene: TRBV7-9; d_gene: NA; abundance: NA; CDR3nt: TGTGCCAGCAGCTCGACAGGCACTAATTCACCCCTCCACTTT; CDR3aa: CASSSTGTNSPLHF
j_gene: TRBJ1-1; v_gene: TRBV5-4; d_gene: NA; abundance: NA; CDR3nt: TGTGCCAGCAGCTTGGGAGGGTTGAACACTGAAGCTTTCTTT; CDR3aa: CASSLGGLNTEAFF
j_gene: TRBJ2-7; v_gene: TRBV10-1; d_gene: TRBD1; abundance: many; CDR3nt: TGCGCCAGCAGCTTAGGGGACAGGGCCCACGAGCAGTACTTC; CDR3aa: CASSLGDRAHEQYF
j_gene: TRBJ2-1; v_gene: TRBV29-1; d_gene: TRBD2; abundance: NA; CDR3nt: TGCAGCGTTGAAGTCGGGGGGGCTTACAATGAGCAGTTCTTC; CDR3aa: CSVEVGGAYNEQFF
j_gene: TRBJ2-1; v_gene: TRBV27; d_gene: TRBD2; abundance: NA; CDR3nt: TGTGCCAGCAGTATTGGGACTAGCGCCACTGAGCAGTTCTTC; CDR3aa: CASSIGTSATEQFF
j_gene: TRBJ2-7; v_gene: TRBV19; d_gene: TRBD2; abundance: few; CDR3nt: TGTGCCAGTAGTCCAACATGGACTAGCGGAGTCTACGAGCAGTACTTC; CDR3aa: CASSPTWTSGVYEQYF
j_gene: TRBJ2-3; v_gene: TRBV6-1; d_gene: NA; abundance: NA; CDR3nt: TGTGCCAGCAGTGATGGGGGGGCAGGGACAGATACGCAGTATTTT; CDR3aa: CASSDGGAGTDTQYF
j_gene: TRBJ1-2; v_gene: TRBV6-5; d_gene: TRBD1; abundance: few; CDR3nt: TGTGCCAGCAGTAGGACAGGGCAGGACTATGGCTACACCTTC; CDR3aa: CASSRTGQDYGYTF
j_gene: TRBJ2-2; v_gene: TRBV29-1; d_gene: NA; abundance: NA; CDR3nt: TGCAGTGGGGGAGGGGGAAACACCGGGGAGCTGTTTTTT; CDR3aa: CSGGGGNTGELFF
j_gene: TRBJ1-2; v_gene: TRBV10-3; d_gene: TRBD1; abundance: NA; CDR3nt: TGTGCCACCATGACAGGGGCCTATGGCTACACCTTC; CDR3aa: CATMTGAYGYTF
j_gene: TRBJ2-7; v_gene: TRBV28; d_gene: NA; abundance: NA; CDR3nt: TGTGCCAGCAGAAGCTACCGGGAGCAGTACTTC; CDR3aa: CASRSYREQYF
j_gene: TRBJ2-2; v_gene: TRBV5-1; d_gene: TRBD1; abundance: NA; CDR3nt: TGCGCCAGCAGCTTGAGGTCGGGACAGGGGTTGCCCGGGGAGCTGTTTTTT; CDR3aa: CASSLRSGQGLPGELFF
j_gene: TRBJ2-2; v_gene: TRBV19; d_gene: TRBD2; abundance: NA; CDR3nt: TGTGCCAGTAGTATGCCCCAGCTAGCGGGGGGCACCGGGGAGCTGTTTTTT; CDR3aa: CASSMPQLAGGTGELFF
j_gene: TRBJ2-5; v_gene: TRBV7-2; d_gene: TRBD1; abundance: NA; CDR3nt: TGTGCCAGCAGCCAAAAGATAGACAGGGATGAGACCCAGTACTTC; CDR3aa: CASSQKIDRDETQYF
j_gene: TRBJ1-6; v_gene: TRBV5-1; d_gene: NA; abundance: NA; CDR3nt: TGCGCCAGCAGAGGGGGGGAGACAAATTCACCCCTCCACTTT; CDR3aa: CASRGGETNSPLHF
j_gene: TRBJ2-7; v_gene: TRBV10-3; d_gene: NA; abundance: NA; CDR3nt: TGTGCCATCAGTGATGATACATCCATGGTCGAGCAGTACTTC; CDR3aa: CAISDDTSMVEQYF
j_gene: TRBJ2-7; v_gene: TRBV11-2; d_gene: NA; abundance: NA; CDR3nt: TGTGCCAGCAGCTCGACAGGCTACGAGCAGTACTTC; CDR3aa: CASSSTGYEQYF
j_gene: TRBJ1-1; v_gene: TRBV5-1; d_gene: NA; abundance: NA; CDR3nt: TGCGCCAGCAGCTCCAGGGACATGAACACTGAAGCTTTCTTT; CDR3aa: CASSSRDMNTEAFF
j_gene: TRBJ2-1; v_gene: TRBV5-1; d_gene: TRBD2; abundance: NA; CDR3nt: TGCGCCAGCAGCTTTCCCGCGGGAGACAATGAGCAGTTCTTC; CDR3aa: CASSFPAGDNEQFF
j_gene: TRBJ2-7; v_gene: TRBV11-2; d_gene: NA; abundance: NA; CDR3nt: TGTGCCAGCAGCTTGGAGGGGGCGAGAACCTACGAGCAGTACTTC; CDR3aa: CASSLEGARTYEQYF
j_gene: TRBJ1-1; v_gene: TRBV9; d_gene: TRBD1; abundance: NA; CDR3nt: TGTGCCAGCAGCGTAGCTGGGACAGGGGCCGGGGACACTGAAGCTTTCTTT; CDR3aa: CASSVAGTGAGDTEAFF
j_gene: TRBJ2-3; v_gene: TRBV5-1; d_gene: TRBD2; abundance: NA; CDR3nt: TGCGCCAGCAGCGGTATAGCGGGAAGCACAGATACGCAGTATTTT; CDR3aa: CASSGIAGSTDTQYF